The 15 T cell receptor beta chains presented below share a single source sample, sequenced in a study of cytomegalovirus exposure and HLA in healthy donors. PCR used 60 Vbeta primers and 13 Jbeta primers. Generated by immunoSEQ multiplex PCR, the TCRdb table keeps only in-frame clones and is missing some. The sample carries roughly 100,000 clones, about 15% recorded once. The specimen sequenced was PBMCs. The receptors originated from a female donor in good health and CMV-seronegative.

This clone was seen only a few times. The chain links TRBV5-6 to TRBJ1-1, with D unclear. Trimming removed 2 bases at V and 4 bases at J, with 6 bases between. The CDR3 loop spans 12 amino acids. Germline lookup yields CDR1 SGHDT and CDR2 YYEEEE. The CDR3 sequence: CASSLQSTEAFF. The CDR3 coding sequence is TGTGCCAGCAGCTTACAAAGCACTGAAGCTTTCTTT.

The table lists this clone with a few counts. This sequence joins TRBV4-3 and TRBJ1-4, with D possibly TRBD1 on 6 matching bases. The ends were cut back, 0 bases at V and 8 bases at J, with 19 bases in the middle. The CDR3 has 17 amino acids. CDR1 LGHNA and CDR2 YSLEER come from the germline V gene. The DNA for the CDR3 is TGCGCCAGCAGCCAAGAGCCGGGCCCAGGGGCTTTGGAAAAACTGTTTTTT. It codes for CASSQEPGPGALEKLFF.

The chain uses TRBV5-4 and TRBJ1-3, with D unclear. Deletions cut 1 base from V and 6 bases from J, with 11 bases between. The germline gives CDR1 SGHNT, CDR2 YYREEE (reference sequence). The CDR3 is 14 residues long. Written as DNA, the CDR3 is TGTGCCAGCAGCTTGATGAGGAGCGTAAACACCATATATTTT. Amino acid sequence: CASSLMRSVNTIYF.

The CDR3 nucleotides are TGTGCCAGCAGCCCCTCCGGGACTAGGGAGACCCAGTACTTC. It yields the protein CASSPSGTRETQYF. This chain links TRBV6-5 with TRBJ2-5; 8 nucleotides agree with TRBD2. Germline CDR1 is MNHEY and CDR2 is SVGAGI. The V and J ends lost 6 bases and 5 bases, in that order; junction bases with no gene match: 8. This CDR3 has 14 amino acids.

The gene calls are TRBV5-1 and TRBJ1-4, with D perhaps matching TRBD1 (6 bases). The CDR3 runs 18 residues. CDR1 is SGHRS, CDR2 YFSETQ, per germline. Deletions cut 0 bases from V and 0 bases from J, with 15 bases between. The CDR3 region is CASSLAWAGAATNEKLFF. CDR3 coding DNA: TGCGCCAGCAGCTTGGCCTGGGCAGGGGCAGCAACTAATGAAAAACTGTTTTTT.

There are a few counts of this clone. The CDR3 spells CASSLGRDRTEAFF. In nucleotides, the CDR3 is TGTGCCAGCAGCTTGGGGAGGGACAGAACCGAAGCTTTCTTT. J is TRBJ1-1 and V is TRBV5-6; 7 nucleotides agree with TRBD1. The germline V gene encodes CDR1 SGHDT and CDR2 YYEEEE. V was clipped by 0 bases and J by 8 bases; unmatched bases: 7. The CDR3 totals 14 residues.

This clone was counted only a few times. The chain has TRBV29-1 and TRBJ2-3; tentative D call: TRBD2 (6 bases). Looked up from germline, CDR1 is SQVTM and CDR2 is ANQGSEA. The V end lost 7 bases, the J end lost 4 bases, and 18 bases lay between the germline ends. This CDR3 is built from 14 residues. The CDR3 DNA reads TGCAGCGCGGCGCGGGGCCCGCGGCCAGATACGCAGTATTTT. Protein product: CSAARGPRPDTQYF.

This clone came up a few times. The rearrangement links TRBV19 to TRBJ1-1; no clear D gene. This CDR3 has 13 amino acids. Germline-derived CDR1 and CDR2 are LNHDA and SQIVND (reference sequence). The V and J ends lost 9 bases and 5 bases respectively, with 16 bases between them. The CDR3 sequence: CASAKWGGTEAFF. CDR3 nucleotide sequence: TGTGCCAGCGCCAAGTGGGGAGGAACTGAAGCTTTCTTT. Based on the CDR3 plus reference TRBV19 and TRBJ1-1, the full variable domain is DGGITQSPKYLFRKEGQNVTLSCEQNLNHDAMYWYRQDPGQGLRLIYYSQIVNDFQKGDIAEGYSVSREKKESFPLTVTSAQKNPTAFYLCASAKWGGTEAFFGQGTRLTVV.

The chain joins TRBV28 to TRBJ2-7; unclear D gene. Between the trimmed V and J ends, which lost 6 bases and 2 bases, there was a span of 20 bases. This CDR3 contains 16 residues. Looked up from germline, CDR1 is MDHEN and CDR2 is SYDVKM. Here the CDR3 DNA reads TGTGCCAGCAGATCGAATTTCGGCGGAAAAGCCTACGAGCAGTACTTC. Its protein product is CASRSNFGGKAYEQYF.

This clone was picked up a small number of times. In DNA, the CDR3 is TGTGCCAGCAGCGTAGGGGACAGGGACGAGCAGTACTTC. It specifies CASSVGDRDEQYF. The chain has TRBV9 and TRBJ2-7, with 9 positions matching TRBD1. CDR1 is SGDLS and CDR2 is YYNGEE in the germline V gene. The CDR3 has 13 residues. J was trimmed by 5 bases and V by 0 bases; bases with no gene match: 0.

In its sample, this clone was seen a few times. The chain carries TRBV10-3 and TRBJ2-5, with 8 bases fitting TRBD2. The DNA end favors TRBJ2-7, so the J call may be wrong. The CDR3 is 16 amino acids. Looked up from germline, CDR1 is ENHRY and CDR2 is SYGVKD. The CDR3 sequence is CAISAPGERGIYEQYF. The CDR3 DNA is TGTGCCATCAGCGCCCCGGGCGAGCGGGGGATCTACGAGCAGTACTTC.

This clone was found a few times. The rearrangement joins TRBV4-3 to TRBJ1-5; D call uncertain. CDR3 length: 16 residues. Trimming removed 0 bases from V and 2 bases from J, with 11 bases in between. The germline V gene has CDR1 LGHNA and CDR2 YSLEER. The chain's CDR3 is CASSQELAGGNQPQHF. The CDR3 DNA sequence: TGCGCCAGCAGCCAAGAACTCGCGGGAGGCAATCAGCCCCAGCATTTT.

This clone was found a few times. The chain carries TRBV19 and TRBJ1-5; possible D gene TRBD1, 5 bases. The V and J ends lost 4 bases and 1 base respectively, with 11 bases between them. CDR1 LNHDA and CDR2 SQIVND come from the germline V gene (reference sequence). The CDR3 covers 15 residues. The CDR3 DNA reads as TGTGCCAGTAGTAGCTCCGGGGGGAGCAATCAGCCCCAGCATTTT. Its translation is CASSSSGGSNQPQHF.

V usage is TRBV9 and J usage is TRBJ1-1, with TRBD1 matching over 7 bases. V was pared by 0 bases and J by 6 bases, with 8 bases of the junction left unmatched. Germline CDR1 is SGDLS and CDR2 is YYNGEE. The CDR3 totals 15 residues. The chain's CDR3 is CASSVEGQGVAEAFF. The CDR3 bases are TGTGCCAGCAGCGTAGAAGGTCAGGGGGTCGCTGAAGCTTTCTTT.

The rearrangement uses TRBV2 and TRBJ2-7; 9 nucleotides align to TRBD1. CDR3 length: 14 amino acids. J lost 3 bases, V lost 6 bases, and 6 bases had no gene match. The germline CDR1 and CDR2 sequences are SNHLY and FYNNEI. CDR3 in amino acids: CASSRDRAIYEQYF. CDR3 nucleotides: TGTGCCAGCAGCCGGGACAGGGCTATCTACGAGCAGTACTTC.